The 26 T cell receptor beta chains below come from one sample, sequenced in a study of blood T cell repertoires in COVID-19. Here immunoSEQ multiplex PCR was the method, and the copy in TCRdb shows in-frame clones only, minus some. This table holds 250,000 to 300,000 clones, approximately 91% found once. The sequenced sample was PBMCs or T cells enriched from blood (not recorded which). All receptors come from a middle-aged woman with acute COVID-19.

The chain links TRBV7-3 to TRBJ1-1, with D uncertain. This CDR3 contains 17 residues. Per germline, CDR1 SGHTA and CDR2 FQGTGA. V was cut by 1 base and J by 1 base, with 16 bases left in between. CDR3 amino acids: CASSLMSGRVANTEAFF. The CDR3 DNA follows: TGTGCCAGCAGCTTAATGAGCGGCCGGGTCGCGAACACTGAAGCTTTCTTT.

The chain recombines TRBV5-1 with TRBJ1-6; a possible D gene is TRBD1 (6 bases). This CDR3 region has 14 residues. CDR1 is SGHRS and CDR2 is YFSETQ in the germline V gene. With 4 bases removed from V and 6 bases from J, the gap between germline ends came to 11 bases. CDR3 DNA sequence: TGCGCCAGCAGCCCGGACAGCGTTAATTCACCCCTCCACTTT. Translated: CASSPDSVNSPLHF.

The chain employs TRBV5-1 and TRBJ2-3; possible D gene TRBD2, 6 bases. Trimming pared 3 bases from V and 2 bases from J, leaving 10 bases between. CDR3 length equals 14 residues. The V gene's germline CDR1 is SGHRS and CDR2 YFSETQ. The CDR3 region is CASSYGDSTDTQYF. CDR3 nucleotides: TGCGCCAGCAGCTACGGGGACTCCACAGATACGCAGTATTTT.

The chain is built from TRBV12-3 or TRBV12-4 and TRBJ1-2, with a tentative D call TRBD1 (5 bases). CDR3 length: 12 residues. V gave up 3 bases and J gave up 6 bases, with 8 bases separating them. The CDR3 nucleotides are TGTGCCAGCAGTTTGGCGGGGGATGGCTACACCTTC. Residues: CASSLAGDGYTF.

This chain joins TRBV13 and TRBJ2-1, with 7 bases aligning to TRBD2. The CDR3 has 18 residues. Germline-derived CDR1 and CDR2 are PRHDT and FYEKMQ (reference sequence). The J segment lost 0 bases and the V segment lost 5 bases, leaving 13 bases of the junction unmatched. CDR3: CASSQEALAESSYNEQFF. CDR3 DNA: TGTGCCAGCAGCCAAGAGGCGCTAGCGGAGAGCTCCTACAATGAGCAGTTCTTC.

J is TRBJ2-1 and V is TRBV5-1; weak D call: TRBD1 (6 bases). Trimming shortened V by 4 bases and J by 5 bases, and 13 bases separated the two germline ends. The CDR3 length is 14 residues. CDR1 and CDR2 from the germline V gene are SGHRS and YFSETQ. CDR3 sequence reads: CASSLFDRNNEQFF. CDR3 DNA: TGCGCCAGCAGCCTTTTTGACAGGAACAATGAGCAGTTCTTC.

The J gene is TRBJ1-2, the V gene TRBV19; D unclear. Germline assignment: CDR1 LNHDA and CDR2 SQIVND (reference sequence). Trimming shortened V by 4 bases and J by 4 bases, and 16 bases separated the two germline ends. This CDR3 is built from 15 residues. DNA of the CDR3: TGTGCCAGTAGTAAGGCAGGCCGAGGAGGCTATGGCTACACCTTC. Encoded protein: CASSKAGRGGYGYTF.

This chain uses TRBV19 with TRBJ1-2; 9 nucleotides agree with TRBD1. CDR1 LNHDA and CDR2 SQIVND come from the germline V gene (reference sequence). This CDR3 region has 13 residues. Trimming cost V 2 bases and J 7 bases; bases outside gene matches: 2. The CDR3: CASSITGGLGYTF. The CDR3, as DNA: TGTGCCAGTAGTATAACAGGGGGCCTTGGCTACACCTTC.

This clone was detected only once. The chain couples TRBV4-2 to TRBJ1-5, with D hard to call. The germline V gene encodes CDR1 LGHNA and CDR2 YNFKEQ. The CDR3 runs to 13 residues. Trimming removed 1 base from V and 7 bases from J, with 8 bases in between. In nucleotides, the CDR3 is TGTGCCAGCAGCCAAGTTACGGGGCAGCCCCAGCATTTT. Encoded protein: CASSQVTGQPQHF.

This chain uses TRBV24-1 with TRBJ2-1, with TRBD1 matching over 10 bases. Germline V lookup: CDR1 KGHDR, CDR2 SFDVKD. The CDR3 covers 16 residues. The V and J ends lost 3 bases and 2 bases, in that order; junction bases with no gene match: 3. CDR3 residues: CATSDPGTGAYNEQFF. The CDR3 region has the DNA TGTGCCACCAGTGATCCGGGGACAGGGGCCTACAATGAGCAGTTCTTC.

This chain joins TRBV5-1 and TRBJ1-6, with 11 bases aligning to TRBD1. V lost 4 bases, J lost 8 bases, and 5 bases stayed unmatched. The CDR3 has 15 residues. Germline V gene data show CDR1 as SGHRS and CDR2 as YFSETQ. In DNA form, the CDR3 reads TGCGCCAGCAGCCGGGGACAGGGGGGCTATTCACCCCTCCACTTT. Residues: CASSRGQGGYSPLHF.

V and J are TRBV11-2 and TRBJ2-7; TRBD1 aligns across 10 bases. Germline V CDR1 and CDR2: SGHAT, FQNNGV. This CDR3 has 15 residues. Unmatched junction bases numbered 10, after V lost 6 bases and J lost 5 bases. For the CDR3, the DNA is TGTGCCAGCAGGACTCCGGGACAGGGGAATCACGAGCAGTACTTC. As protein: CASRTPGQGNHEQYF.

This rearrangement joins TRBV9 to TRBJ1-1; 7 bases fit TRBD1. CDR3 length: 15 amino acids. Germline V gene data show CDR1 as SGDLS and CDR2 as YYNGEE. With V trimmed by 3 bases and J by 2 bases, 7 bases remained unmatched. The CDR3 loop is CASSAQGQKNTEAFF. The DNA of the CDR3 is TGTGCCAGCAGCGCGCAGGGACAGAAAAACACTGAAGCTTTCTTT.

V and J are TRBV19 and TRBJ1-5; no reliable D call. The CDR3 spans 13 residues. V lost 2 bases, J lost 2 bases, and 4 bases lay in between. Per germline, CDR1 LNHDA and CDR2 SQIVND (reference sequence). CDR3 loop: CASSITGNQPQHF. For the CDR3, the DNA is TGTGCCAGTAGTATAACTGGCAATCAGCCCCAGCATTTT. The whole variable domain, remainder taken from reference TRBV19 and TRBJ1-5, is DGGITQSPKYLFRKEGQNVTLSCEQNLNHDAMYWYRQDPGQGLRLIYYSQIVNDFQKGDIAEGYSVSREKKESFPLTVTSAQKNPTAFYLCASSITGNQPQHFGDGTRLSIL.

The chain recombines TRBV9 with TRBJ1-3, with no clear D. There are 15 residues in the CDR3. CDR1 and CDR2 (germline): SGDLS, YYNGEE. V gave up 0 bases and J gave up 0 bases, with 7 bases separating them. The CDR3 loop is CASSVAGPSGNTIYF. The CDR3 region has the DNA TGTGCCAGCAGCGTAGCTGGGCCCTCTGGAAACACCATATATTTT. The whole variable domain, remainder taken from reference TRBV9 and TRBJ1-3, is DSGVTQTPKHLITATGQRVTLRCSPRSGDLSVYWYQQSLDQGLQFLIQYYNGEERAKGNILERFSAQQFPDLHSELNLSSLELGDSALYFCASSVAGPSGNTIYFGEGSWLTVV.

This rearrangement joins TRBV12-3 or TRBV12-4 to TRBJ1-6; perhaps TRBD1 as D (6 bases). This CDR3 spans 13 amino acids. Trimming left V 5 bases short and J 9 bases short, with 11 bases between. This CDR3 reads CASSKTGSSPLHF. CDR3 nucleotide sequence: TGTGCCAGCAGTAAAACAGGGAGTTCACCCCTCCACTTT.

This clone was recorded only once. V is TRBV11-2 and J is TRBJ1-4; 7 positions match TRBD1. The J segment lost 1 base and the V segment lost 8 bases, leaving 10 bases of the junction unmatched. Germline loops: CDR1 SGHAT, CDR2 FQNNGV. The CDR3 spans 16 residues. The DNA for the CDR3 is TGTGCCAGCGGCCGGAGGGGGCGGGGAACTAATGAAAAACTGTTTTTT. Translated: CASGRRGRGTNEKLFF. Full variable domain (outside the CDR3, taken from reference TRBV11-2 and TRBJ1-4): EAGVAQSPRYKIIEKRQSVAFWCNPISGHATLYWYQQILGQGPKLLIQFQNNGVVDDSQLPKDRFSAERLKGVDSTLKIQPAKLEDSAVYLCASGRRGRGTNEKLFFGSGTQLSVL.

The chain carries TRBV5-1 and TRBJ2-7; 12 bases fit TRBD2. The CDR3 consists of 16 residues. The trim removed 4 bases at V and 7 bases at J, leaving 12 bases unmatched. Germline V gene data show CDR1 as SGHRS and CDR2 as YFSETQ. The CDR3 nucleotides are TGCGCCAGCAGCCCCGGGGCTAGCGGGAGGGCCCAGGAGCAGTACTTC. Amino acid sequence: CASSPGASGRAQEQYF.

The V gene is TRBV9, the J gene TRBJ2-1, with a weak D call TRBD2 (6 bases). Germline CDR1 reads SGDLS; CDR2 reads YYNGEE. Trimming removed 5 bases at V and 6 bases at J, with 15 bases between. The CDR3 contains 14 residues. CDR3 loop: CASSPRMGGNEQFF. In DNA form, the CDR3 reads TGTGCCAGCAGTCCTCGGATGGGGGGCAATGAGCAGTTCTTC.

The chain couples TRBV18 to TRBJ2-5, with D possibly being TRBD2 (7 bases). Germline-derived CDR1 and CDR2 are KGHSH and LQKENI. Trimming removed 6 bases at V and 5 bases at J, with 16 bases between. The CDR3 sequence is 14 residues long. In DNA form, the CDR3 reads TGTGCCAGCTCCCTCCGGGGGGCTCGGGAGACCCAGTACTTC. Translating gives CASSLRGARETQYF.

This clone appeared a single time. The chain recombines TRBV2 with TRBJ2-5; D gene unclear. The CDR3 contains 12 residues. V lost 5 bases to trimming and J lost 2 bases, with 6 bases between them. The germline gives CDR1 SNHLY, CDR2 FYNNEI. The CDR3 DNA follows: TGTGCCAGCAGTCTCCAGCAAGAGACCCAGTACTTC. It codes for CASSLQQETQYF.

J is TRBJ1-4 and V is TRBV5-1, with D possibly being TRBD1 (5 bases). Germline loops: CDR1 SGHRS, CDR2 YFSETQ. Trimming took 1 base from V and 4 from J, leaving 17 bases between them. This CDR3 spans 17 amino acids. CDR3 in amino acids: CASSLSGLGSNNEKLFF. The CDR3 coding sequence is TGCGCCAGCAGCTTGTCAGGGCTTGGGTCTAATAATGAAAAACTGTTTTTT.

This clone has more than one count but fewer than ten. V gene TRBV7-2 combines with J gene TRBJ1-2, with D perhaps TRBD1 (6 bases). Germline V gene lookup returns CDR1 SGHTA and CDR2 FQGNSA. The V and J ends lost 3 bases and 0 bases respectively, with 11 bases between them. CDR3 size: 15 residues. The CDR3 region is CASSLDRPPNYGYTF. DNA for the CDR3: TGTGCCAGCAGCTTGGACAGACCCCCTAACTATGGCTACACCTTC.

The genes are TRBV28 and TRBJ1-6; 7 nucleotides match TRBD1. Germline trimming cut 6 bases from V and 4 bases from J; bases unmatched to any gene: 9. This CDR3 comprises 16 residues. Germline CDR1 reads MDHEN; CDR2 reads SYDVKM. CDR3 sequence: CASRKPDRDYNSPLHF. CDR3 sequence (DNA): TGTGCCAGCAGGAAACCCGACAGGGATTATAATTCACCCCTCCACTTT.

The rearrangement links TRBV5-4 to TRBJ2-7, with 7 bases fitting TRBD1. The CDR3 totals 13 residues. Per the germline V gene, CDR1 is SGHNT and CDR2 is YYREEE (reference sequence). The trim removed 7 bases at V and 5 bases at J, leaving 9 bases unmatched. The chain's CDR3 is CASGTQTGDEQYF. In DNA form, the CDR3 reads TGTGCCAGCGGAACCCAAACAGGGGACGAGCAGTACTTC.

This clone showed up just a few times. The chain carries TRBV28 and TRBJ2-5, with D perhaps TRBD2 (6 bases). The germline CDR1 and CDR2 sequences are MDHEN and SYDVKM. This CDR3 comprises 13 residues. The V end was cut by 5 bases, the J end by 2 bases, with 9 bases between. CDR3 loop: CASSQGGQETQYF. The CDR3 DNA reads as TGTGCCAGCAGTCAGGGAGGTCAAGAGACCCAGTACTTC.